These 27 T cell receptor beta chains were sequenced from one sample in a study of glioma-infiltrating T cells. Using RNA template, CDR3s of TCR alpha and beta were amplified with iRepertoire arm-PCR. Each CDR3 protein is one row after TCRdb ran MiXCR on the multiplex PCR reads. The sample yields some 190,000 distinct CDR3 sequences, over 30% seen once. Sample: glioma tissue, nonneoplastic brain tissue, or PBMCs (not recorded which). These TCRs come from a human donor with low-grade glioma or glioblastoma, undergoing nonglioma brain surgery, or in good health (not recorded which).

This clonotype was recorded many times. The genes are TRBV7-2 and TRBJ2-3, with D possibly being TRBD2 (5 bases). Germline V gene data show CDR1 as SGHTA and CDR2 as FQGNSA. This CDR3 contains 13 residues. V dropped 0 bases and J dropped 5 bases, with 6 bases sitting between them. CDR3 residues: CASSLAGVDTQYF. CDR3 sequence (DNA): TGTGCCAGCAGCTTAGCCGGGGTAGATACGCAGTATTTT.

This clonotype has ten or more counts. CDR3 DNA sequence: TGCAGTGCTCGTGGGGGAGTGAACACCGGGGAGCTGTTTTTT. It specifies CSARGGVNTGELFF. This chain uses TRBV20-1 with TRBJ2-2; the D call may be TRBD1 or TRBD2 (5 bases each). The CDR3 has 14 amino acids. V was clipped by 5 bases and J by 1 base, with 11 bases between them. The germline CDR1 and CDR2 sequences are DFQATT and SNEGSKA (reference sequence).

Many counts were recorded for this clonotype. The chain is built from TRBV25-1 and TRBJ2-7; D call uncertain. Germline CDR1 reads MGHDK; CDR2 reads SYGVNS. V dropped 3 bases and J dropped 5 bases, with 2 bases sitting between them. This CDR3 contains 10 residues. CDR3 DNA: TGTGCCAGCAGTGACCACGAGCAGTACTTC. Its translation: CASSDHEQYF.

The chain uses TRBV27 and TRBJ2-7, with TRBD2 identical over 11 bases. The CDR3 loop spans 14 amino acids. Losses at the gene ends were 6 bases for V and 6 bases for J; bases not matched to a gene: 7. CDR1 and CDR2 from the germline V gene are MNHEY and SMNVEV (reference sequence). CDR3 DNA sequence: TGTGCCAGCAGGGAACTAGCGGGAGTAGCCGAGCAGTACTTC. It is translated as CASRELAGVAEQYF.

This clonotype was observed a handful of times. The chain links TRBV18 to TRBJ1-4; 9 bases are a match to TRBD1. V lost 3 bases, J lost 12 bases, and 5 bases stayed unmatched. This CDR3 region has 13 residues. Germline lookup yields CDR1 KGHSH and CDR2 LQKENI. The CDR3 reads CASSPGTGMELFF. The CDR3 region has the DNA TGTGCCAGCTCACCCGGGACAGGGATGGAACTGTTTTTT.

In its sample, this clonotype was seen a few times. The genes are TRBV9 and TRBJ2-1, with a weak D call TRBD2 (6 bases). CDR1 is SGDLS, CDR2 YYNGEE, per germline. The length of the CDR3 is 14 residues. V was pared by 0 bases and J by 9 bases, with 13 bases between. The chain's CDR3 is CASSVAPSATEQFF. In nucleotides, the CDR3 is TGTGCCAGCAGCGTAGCCCCTAGCGCCACTGAGCAGTTCTTC.

This clonotype was observed many times. The chain is built from TRBV6-1 and TRBJ1-1; D ambiguous. CDR1 and CDR2 (germline): MNHNS, SASEGT. The V gene lost 5 bases and the J gene lost 0 bases, with 7 bases spanning the gap. This CDR3 is built from 13 residues. The CDR3 sequence: CASSFRMNTEAFF. The CDR3 coding sequence is TGTGCCAGCAGTTTTAGAATGAACACTGAAGCTTTCTTT.

There are many counts of this clonotype. Here the CDR3 reads CASSSGTRGPRYNEQFF. Here the CDR3 DNA reads TGTGCCAGCAGCTCCGGGACTAGGGGACCTAGATACAATGAGCAGTTCTTC. V gene TRBV28 combines with J gene TRBJ2-1; 8 bases are a match to TRBD2. Germline CDR1 and CDR2: MDHEN and SYDVKM. The J segment lost 4 bases and the V segment lost 6 bases, leaving 14 bases of the junction unmatched. The CDR3 is made up of 17 amino acids.

This chain links TRBV29-1 with TRBJ1-4; 7 positions match TRBD1. The CDR3 consists of 14 residues. Germline V gene lookup returns CDR1 SQVTM and CDR2 ANQGSEA. V trimming: 4 bases; J trimming: 1 base; junction bases outside the gene matches: 3. CDR3 region: CSVGYRGTNEKLFF. Written as DNA, the CDR3 is TGCAGCGTTGGATACAGGGGAACTAATGAAAAACTGTTTTTT.

This clonotype showed up just a few times. This chain connects TRBV19 to TRBJ1-1; D unresolved. Germline V lookup: CDR1 LNHDA, CDR2 SQIVND (reference sequence). Trimming took off 10 bases at V and 6 bases at J, with 18 bases between the two ends. There are 13 residues in the CDR3. The CDR3 loop reads CATWTDQGSEAFF. The CDR3 coding sequence is TGTGCCACTTGGACGGACCAAGGTTCTGAAGCTTTCTTT.

The chain couples TRBV5-1 to TRBJ2-1, with TRBD2 as a possible D gene (5 bases). Per the germline V gene, CDR1 is SGHRS and CDR2 is YFSETQ. CDR3 length: 16 amino acids. Trimming took 3 bases from V and 0 from J, leaving 13 bases between them. CDR3 in amino acids: CASSWPAVNSYNEQFF. In DNA form, the CDR3 reads TGCGCCAGCAGCTGGCCAGCGGTAAACTCCTACAATGAGCAGTTCTTC.

This clonotype was counted only a few times. The chain carries TRBV5-1 and TRBJ2-7, with unresolved D. The germline V and J ends were trimmed by 3 bases and 3 bases, with 10 bases remaining between them. The CDR3 consists of 13 residues. Germline V gene lookup returns CDR1 SGHRS and CDR2 YFSETQ. CDR3 DNA: TGCGCCAGCAGCTCCCTCAGCGACTACGAGCAGTACTTC. It translates to CASSSLSDYEQYF. The complete variable domain, with remaining parts taken from reference TRBV5-1 and TRBJ2-7, reads KAGVTQTPRYLIKTRGQQVTLSCSPISGHRSVSWYQQTPGQGLQFLFEYFSETQRNKGNFPGRFSGRQFSNSRSEMNVSTLELGDSALYLCASSSLSDYEQYFGPGTRLTVT.

This clonotype was seen ten or more times. CDR3 in DNA: TGTGCCAGCAGCTTCAATATAGCGGGACCCTACAATGAGCAGTTCTTC. It codes for CASSFNIAGPYNEQFF. The chain employs TRBV7-6 and TRBJ2-1, with 8 bases lining up with TRBD2. J lost 2 bases, V lost 3 bases, and 6 bases had no gene match. Per germline, CDR1 SGHVS and CDR2 FNYEAQ. The CDR3 totals 16 residues.

Comments on this clonotype: A much larger clone lies a single base off, so this may be a read error. The gene calls are TRBV6-9 and TRBJ1-5; D remains unclear. The CDR3 sequence is 15 residues long. Germline CDR1 is MNHGY and CDR2 is SVAAGI. This CDR3 is CAISSDGNSNKPQHF. In DNA, the CDR3 is TGTGCCATCAGTTCCGACGGAAATAGCAATAAGCCCCAGCATTTT.

On this clonotype itself: Since a much larger clone is just one base distant, this may be a read error. The chain couples TRBV18 to TRBJ1-1, with D tentatively TRBD1 (5 bases). Germline CDR1 is KGHSH and CDR2 is LQKENI. The CDR3 consists of 14 residues. CDR3 coding DNA: TGTGCCAGCCCACCTCTCGGGACGGATACTGAAGCTTTCTTT. Translated: CASPPLGTDTEAFF.

A word on this clonotype: This may be a read error: a much more frequent sequence differs by one nucleotide. The chain employs TRBV6-6 and TRBJ2-2; 7 bases match TRBD1. The CDR3 is 16 residues long. CDR1 is MNHNY, CDR2 SVGAGI, per germline (reference sequence). V lost 5 bases to trimming and J lost 4 bases; unmatched junction nucleotides: 10. CDR3 DNA: TGTGCCAGCAGTACCCCCGGGGCAGGGGGCACCGGGGAGCTGTTTTTT. Protein sequence: CASSTPGAGGTGELFF.

This clonotype was picked up many times. J is TRBJ1-4 and V is TRBV28; TRBD1 is a possible D gene (5 bases). Per the germline V gene, CDR1 is MDHEN and CDR2 is SYDVKM. V was trimmed by 6 bases and J by 2 bases, leaving 13 bases between them. The CDR3 is 15 residues long. The CDR3 spells CASSPAGRTNEKLFF. The CDR3 coding sequence is TGTGCCAGCAGCCCCGCAGGGAGGACTAATGAAAAACTGTTTTTT.

This clonotype was seen many times. The chain joins TRBV5-4 to TRBJ2-3; tentative D call: TRBD2 (6 bases). CDR1 is SGHNT and CDR2 is YYREEE in the germline V gene (reference sequence). V lost 5 bases, J lost 1 base, and 11 bases lay in between. This CDR3 comprises 14 residues. CDR3 DNA sequence: TGTGCCAGCAGTCCCTCTAGCGGCACAGATACGCAGTATTTT. This gives the protein CASSPSSGTDTQYF. Drawing the rest from reference TRBV5-4 and TRBJ2-3, the complete variable domain is ETGVTQSPTHLIKTRGQQVTLRCSSQSGHNTVSWYQQALGQGPQFIFQYYREEENGRGNFPPRFSGLQFPNYSSELNVNALELDDSALYLCASSPSSGTDTQYFGPGTRLTVL.

As concerns this clonotype: A much larger clone differs from this one at a single base, so this may be a read error. The chain links TRBV7-2 to TRBJ2-1; TRBD1 aligns across 8 bases. CDR3 length: 14 residues. CDR1 is SGHTA and CDR2 is FQGNSA in the germline V gene. The CDR3: CASSLALQGGERFF. The CDR3 bases are TGTGCCAGCAGCTTAGCCTTACAGGGGGGAGAGCGGTTCTTC.

This clonotype was counted at least ten times. The rearrangement joins TRBV6-1 to TRBJ1-4; TRBD1 agrees at 7 bases. The junction had 8 bases not matched to a gene; V was cut back by 5 bases and J by 8 bases. Germline-derived CDR1 and CDR2 are MNHNS and SASEGT. The CDR3 loop spans 14 amino acids. CDR3 protein: CASSSDRVGEKLFF. The CDR3 DNA reads as TGTGCCAGCAGTTCCGACAGGGTCGGCGAAAAACTGTTTTTT.

This clonotype has at least ten counts. The V and J genes are TRBV7-2 and TRBJ1-2, with a tentative D call TRBD1 (5 bases). There are 14 residues in the CDR3. Trimming removed 5 bases from V and 4 bases from J, with 14 bases in between. The germline V gene encodes CDR1 SGHTA and CDR2 FQGNSA. The CDR3 sequence is CASSRTRVGYGYTF. Here the CDR3 DNA reads TGTGCCAGCAGCAGAACCAGGGTGGGCTATGGCTACACCTTC.

This clonotype appeared a few times. The V gene is TRBV6-1, the J gene TRBJ2-1, with unresolved D. Trimming shortened V by 6 bases and J by 8 bases, and 20 bases separated the two germline ends. CDR3 length: 15 residues. The germline V gene encodes CDR1 MNHNS and CDR2 SASEGT. The CDR3 nucleotides are TGTGCCAGCAGGCCCCGAGGTGGGCCGACCTATGAGCAGTTCTTC. Amino acid sequence: CASRPRGGPTYEQFF.

The chain couples TRBV3-1 to TRBJ2-3; 10 positions agree with TRBD1. This CDR3 region has 16 residues. Germline CDR1 and CDR2: LGHDT and YNNKEL (reference sequence). With 3 bases clipped from V and 6 bases from J, the junction kept 9 bases outside the gene matches. The CDR3 DNA reads as TGTGCCAGCAGCCAGGGGACAGGGGAATTGTTGGATACGCAGTATTTT. It yields the protein CASSQGTGELLDTQYF.

This clonotype was found many times. This chain connects TRBV27 to TRBJ1-6; 8 nucleotides agree with TRBD1. In germline, CDR1 is MNHEY, CDR2 SMNVEV (reference sequence). The V and J ends lost 7 bases and 8 bases, in that order; junction bases with no gene match: 7. The CDR3 consists of 14 residues. The CDR3 reads CASTAQGADSPLHF. Written as DNA, the CDR3 is TGTGCCAGCACCGCGCAGGGGGCGGATTCACCCCTCCACTTT.

There are many counts of this clonotype. This sequence joins TRBV20-1 and TRBJ2-5; D is unclear. CDR1 and CDR2 from the germline V gene are DFQATT and SNEGSKA (reference sequence). The CDR3 extends over 15 amino acids. The V gene lost 3 bases and the J gene lost 4 bases, with 18 bases spanning the gap. The CDR3 coding sequence is TGCAGTGCTAGTCGTCCTGGAGACGCCGGAGAGACCCAGTACTTC. As protein: CSASRPGDAGETQYF.

Of note for this clonotype: Just one base apart from a much larger clone, this may be a read error. The gene calls are TRBV4-1 and TRBJ2-7; D unclear. Looked up from germline, CDR1 is MGHRA and CDR2 is YSYEKL. V lost 7 bases and J 7 bases, leaving 14 bases between the germline ends. This CDR3 comprises 12 residues. The CDR3 spells CASKSSYNEQYF. CDR3 coding DNA: TGCGCCAGCAAAAGCTCCTACAATGAGCAGTACTTC.

V and J are TRBV4-1 and TRBJ1-1; the D is unclear. Trimming stripped 5 bases from V and 6 bases from J, with 22 bases between. The length of the CDR3 is 16 residues. Germline values: CDR1 MGHRA, CDR2 YSYEKL. This CDR3 is CASSNFVRVGSAEAFF. The CDR3 DNA follows: TGCGCCAGCAGCAATTTCGTCCGGGTGGGAAGCGCTGAAGCTTTCTTT.